The 32 T cell receptor beta chains given below trace back to one sample, sequenced in a study of blood T cells in healthy people across ages. PCR was performed a second time for about 7 to 11 cycles using a sample-barcoded 5' primer and a J-beta primer mix. Via MiXCR, TCRdb re-called the 5' RACE reads, giving one row per CDR3 protein. Of around 1,600,000 distinct CDR3 sequences listed, approximately 42% were seen once; the top ten hold 4%. Specimen: blood. These receptors were obtained from a woman aged 18-35 years in good health.

This clonotype has just a few counts. The gene calls are TRBV7-9 and TRBJ2-3; D may be TRBD2 (6 bases). The CDR3 loop spans 13 amino acids. Germline V CDR1 and CDR2: SEHNR, FQNEAQ (reference sequence). V shed 6 bases and J shed 2 bases, with 9 bases lying between them. CDR3 sequence: CASRAGITDTQYF. Written as DNA, the CDR3 is TGTGCCAGCAGAGCGGGTATCACAGATACGCAGTATTTT.

The J gene is TRBJ2-1, the V gene TRBV19, with 9 bases that match TRBD2. CDR1 and CDR2 (germline): LNHDA, SQIVND (reference sequence). J was trimmed by 8 bases and V by 6 bases; bases with no gene match: 8. The CDR3 consists of 14 residues. This CDR3 is CASSRSSGNDEQFF. The CDR3 nucleotides read TGTGCCAGTAGCCGGTCTAGCGGGAATGATGAGCAGTTCTTC.

This clonotype was observed once. The V call is TRBV20-1, the J call TRBJ1-1, with a possible D match to TRBD1 (6 bases). The CDR3 covers 14 residues. The V and J ends lost 6 bases and 0 bases respectively, with 14 bases between them. The germline V gene has CDR1 DFQATT and CDR2 SNEGSKA (reference sequence). CDR3 bases: TGCAGTGCCGGGGGGCCAACTATGAACACTGAAGCTTTCTTT. Protein: CSAGGPTMNTEAFF.

The V and J genes are TRBV6-6 and TRBJ1-2, with D perhaps TRBD1 (6 bases). The CDR3 covers 13 residues. Between the trimmed V and J ends, which lost 6 bases and 1 base, there was a span of 9 bases. Germline assignment: CDR1 MNHNY and CDR2 SVGAGI (reference sequence). The DNA of the CDR3 is TGTGCCAGCAGCACAGGGAATAACTATGGCTACACCTTC. Protein: CASSTGNNYGYTF.

This clonotype was observed a handful of times. V usage is TRBV29-1 and J usage is TRBJ2-3; 7 nucleotides align to TRBD2. The CDR3 length is 14 residues. Per the germline V gene, CDR1 is SQVTM and CDR2 is ANQGSEA. V dropped 5 bases and J dropped 2; count of bases not matched to a gene: 7. The CDR3 DNA reads as TGCAGCGTTTGGGCTAGCGGCCACACAGATACGCAGTATTTT. Encoded protein: CSVWASGHTDTQYF.

The rearrangement uses TRBV5-5 and TRBJ2-2; 9 bases are shared with TRBD2. The CDR3 is 16 residues long. Germline V lookup: CDR1 SGHKS, CDR2 YYEKEE (reference sequence). With V trimmed by 5 bases and J by 0 bases, 5 bases remained unmatched. The CDR3 loop reads CASSWRTSANTGELFF. CDR3 nucleotide sequence: TGTGCCAGCAGTTGGCGGACTAGCGCGAACACCGGGGAGCTGTTTTTT. Full variable domain (outside the CDR3, taken from reference TRBV5-5 and TRBJ2-2): DAGVTQSPTHLIKTRGQQVTLRCSPISGHKSVSWYQQVLGQGPQFIFQYYEKEERGRGNFPDRFSARQFPNYSSELNVNALLLGDSALYLCASSWRTSANTGELFFGEGSRLTVL.

The chain recombines TRBV6-2 or TRBV6-3 with TRBJ2-7; D gene unclear. V shed 5 bases and J shed 6 bases, with 26 bases lying between them. Germline V gene lookup returns CDR1 MNHEY and CDR2 SVGEGT. CDR3 length: 17 amino acids. CDR3 in amino acids: CASSPSWRSASYLEQYF. CDR3 nucleotide sequence: TGTGCCAGCAGTCCCTCGTGGCGGTCGGCGAGTTATCTCGAGCAGTACTTC.

CDR3 sequence reads: CASSLWTETADTQYF. The CDR3 DNA is TGTGCCAGCAGTTTATGGACAGAGACCGCAGATACGCAGTATTTT. The chain is built from TRBV12-3 or TRBV12-4 and TRBJ2-3; D might be TRBD1 (6 bases). V was shortened by 2 bases and J by 4 bases, with 13 bases between the two germline ends. This CDR3 is 15 amino acids long.

A few counts support this clonotype. The chain carries TRBV7-9 and TRBJ1-4; D might be TRBD1 (6 bases). Trimming removed 5 bases at V and 3 bases at J, with 13 bases between. This CDR3 has 15 residues. The V gene's germline CDR1 is SEHNR and CDR2 FQNEAQ (reference sequence). In DNA form, the CDR3 reads TGTGCCAGCAGCCCAGGCGGGGGGCCTAATGAAAAACTGTTTTTT. Translation gives CASSPGGGPNEKLFF.

V gene TRBV20-1 combines with J gene TRBJ2-5, with TRBD2 as a possible D gene (5 bases). TRBJ2-1 explains the end of the DNA better; the J call may be wrong. This CDR3 contains 12 residues. Germline loops: CDR1 DFQATT, CDR2 SNEGSKA (reference sequence). CDR3 coding DNA: TGCAGTGCTATTCGGGGAAAAGAGACCCAGTTCTTC. This translates into CSAIRGKETQFF.

This clonotype was picked up a small number of times. This chain links TRBV4-2 with TRBJ2-3; D remains unclear. The CDR3 loop spans 13 amino acids. Germline assignment: CDR1 LGHNA and CDR2 YNFKEQ. V lost 2 bases, J lost 7 bases, and 10 bases lay in between. CDR3 protein: CASSQPLSNTQYF. The CDR3 region has the DNA TGTGCCAGCAGCCAACCATTATCGAATACGCAGTATTTT.

Of note for this clonotype: A much larger clone lies a single base off, so this may be a read error. This sequence joins TRBV7-2 and TRBJ2-6, with TRBD1 identical over 7 bases. The CDR3 has 15 residues. Germline CDR1 and CDR2: SGHTA and FQGNSA. In DNA form, the CDR3 reads TGTGCCAGCAGCTGGGACAGTACTGGGGCCAGCGTCCTGACTTTC. It yields the protein CASSWDSTGASVLTF. Full variable domain (outside the CDR3, taken from reference TRBV7-2 and TRBJ2-6): GAGVSQSPSNKVTEKGKDVELRCDPISGHTALYWYRQSLGQGLEFLIYFQGNSAPDKSGLPSDRFSAERTGGSVSTLTIQRTQQEDSAVYLCASSWDSTGASVLTFGAGSRLTVL.

This clonotype was seen only once. V gene TRBV6-1 combines with J gene TRBJ2-5, with D perhaps TRBD1 (6 bases). CDR1 MNHNS and CDR2 SASEGT come from the germline V gene. Trimming stripped 1 base from V and 11 bases from J, with 26 bases between. This CDR3 comprises 17 residues. CDR3 residues: CASSEVPLGAQYNEQYF. In DNA form, the CDR3 reads TGTGCCAGCAGTGAAGTACCCCTGGGGGCGCAATACAATGAGCAGTACTTC.

The sample holds a few counts of this clonotype. This chain connects TRBV12-3 or TRBV12-4 to TRBJ1-5; D might be TRBD1 (5 bases). Trimming shortened V by 6 bases and J by 10 bases, and 19 bases separated the two germline ends. This CDR3 is built from 14 residues. This chain's CDR3 is CASRSGGVRAPQHF. CDR3 DNA sequence: TGTGCCAGCAGGTCGGGGGGTGTCCGTGCTCCCCAGCATTTT.

This chain links TRBV27 with TRBJ1-6; TRBD1 matches at 8 bases. V dropped 5 bases and J dropped 13; count of bases not matched to a gene: 7. CDR1 MNHEY and CDR2 SMNVEV come from the germline V gene (reference sequence). This CDR3 has 13 residues. The CDR3 loop is CASSLEDREPLHF. CDR3 DNA: TGTGCCAGCAGTCTAGAGGACAGGGAGCCCCTCCACTTT.

This chain joins TRBV4-1 and TRBJ2-1, with D possibly being TRBD2 (7 bases). Trimming left V 0 bases short and J 7 bases short, with 19 bases between. The CDR3 spans 17 residues. Germline CDR1 and CDR2: MGHRA and YSYEKL. CDR3 nucleotide sequence: TGCGCCAGCAGCCAAGACCCGCGGGGGCCTTCTAGGAATGAGCAGTTCTTC. It specifies CASSQDPRGPSRNEQFF.

This clonotype was seen more than once but under ten times. The rearrangement joins TRBV20-1 to TRBJ2-1, with 14 bases aligning to TRBD2. V dropped 0 bases and J dropped 7; count of bases not matched to a gene: 5. CDR1 DFQATT and CDR2 SNEGSKA come from the germline V gene (reference sequence). This CDR3 spans 16 amino acids. This CDR3 reads CSAREGTSGGGNEQFF. The CDR3 DNA sequence: TGCAGTGCTAGAGAAGGGACTAGCGGGGGAGGGAATGAGCAGTTCTTC.

The chain recombines TRBV2 with TRBJ1-2, with D possibly matching TRBD1 (5 bases). The CDR3 loop spans 15 amino acids. V lost 4 bases to trimming and J lost 5 bases, with 17 bases between them. In germline, CDR1 is SNHLY, CDR2 FYNNEI. CDR3 sequence reads: CASSVHPGAVYGYTF. DNA of the CDR3: TGTGCCAGCAGTGTTCACCCCGGGGCAGTTTATGGCTACACCTTC.

V is TRBV7-2 and J is TRBJ2-7; 8 nucleotides line up with TRBD1. The CDR3 runs to 15 residues. The germline CDR1 and CDR2 sequences are SGHTA and FQGNSA. The J segment lost 3 bases and the V segment lost 0 bases, leaving 4 bases of the junction unmatched. In DNA, the CDR3 is TGTGCCAGCAGCTTAGCCTCCGGACAGGGCTACGAGCAGTACTTC. This translates into CASSLASGQGYEQYF.

A note on this clonotype: One end of the junction varies from germline; a read error may be responsible. This chain connects TRBV2 to TRBJ2-1; D may be TRBD1 (6 bases). This CDR3 comprises 14 residues. CDR1 and CDR2 (germline): SNHLY, FYNNEI. The CDR3: CACRSWTEYNEQFF. CDR3 DNA sequence: TGTGCCTGCAGGAGCTGGACAGAATACAATGAGCAGTTCTTC.

The chain carries TRBV5-6 and TRBJ2-7; TRBD2 matches at 7 bases. The CDR3 extends over 14 amino acids. Germline V lookup: CDR1 SGHDT, CDR2 YYEEEE. V gave up 3 bases and J gave up 0 bases; unmatched junction bases: 3. The DNA of the CDR3 is TGTGCCAGCAGCTACCTAGCGGACTCCTACGAGCAGTACTTC. This gives the protein CASSYLADSYEQYF.

The rearrangement joins TRBV12-3 or TRBV12-4 to TRBJ1-1; D call uncertain. The CDR3 contains 14 residues. V dropped 10 bases and J dropped 5 bases, with 20 bases sitting between them. The CDR3 DNA follows: TGTGCCACTACAGTTCGGGCGGTCGGGACTGAAGCTTTCTTT. Protein: CATTVRAVGTEAFF.

The chain carries TRBV6-6 and TRBJ2-3; D perhaps matches TRBD2 (6 bases). In germline, CDR1 is MNHNY, CDR2 SVGAGI (reference sequence). The CDR3 is 15 residues long. The germline V and J ends were trimmed by 5 bases and 1 base, with 13 bases remaining between them. This CDR3 reads CASSPFGGGTDTQYF. The CDR3 DNA reads TGTGCCAGCAGTCCCTTCGGCGGGGGCACAGATACGCAGTATTTT.

The V and J genes are TRBV28 and TRBJ1-1; D uncertain. The germline V and J ends were trimmed by 6 bases and 0 bases, with 20 bases remaining between them. Germline assignment: CDR1 MDHEN and CDR2 SYDVKM. This CDR3 contains 17 residues. CDR3 nucleotides: TGTGCCAGCAGCAACTCCGCTGCGGGCACAGTGAACACTGAAGCTTTCTTT. Its protein product is CASSNSAAGTVNTEAFF.

The rearrangement links TRBV20-1 to TRBJ2-7; D may be TRBD2 (7 bases). Trimming removed 3 bases at V and 4 bases at J, with 13 bases between. Germline V lookup: CDR1 DFQATT, CDR2 SNEGSKA (reference sequence). This CDR3 comprises 13 residues. The CDR3 reads CSARGAGAYEQYF. CDR3 DNA sequence: TGCAGTGCTAGGGGTGCGGGGGCTTACGAGCAGTACTTC.

The chain employs TRBV6-2 or TRBV6-3 and TRBJ1-1; D is unclear. V was pared by 5 bases and J by 4 bases, with 14 bases between. In germline, CDR1 is MNHEY, CDR2 SVGEGT. CDR3 size: 14 residues. The chain's CDR3 is CASSPGGSSTEAFF. The CDR3 DNA sequence: TGTGCCAGCAGTCCCGGAGGCTCGAGCACTGAAGCTTTCTTT.

The rearrangement links TRBV7-2 to TRBJ1-1; D may be TRBD1 (5 bases). This CDR3 contains 15 residues. Trimming cost V 5 bases and J 0 bases, with 13 bases left between them. Per germline, CDR1 SGHTA and CDR2 FQGNSA. This chain's CDR3 is CASSAQGRMNTEAFF. CDR3 coding DNA: TGTGCCAGCAGCGCCCAGGGACGGATGAACACTGAAGCTTTCTTT.

The V gene is TRBV4-3, the J gene TRBJ2-4; TRBD2 agrees at 7 bases. Germline V lookup: CDR1 LGHNA, CDR2 YSLEER. V was pared by 4 bases and J by 0 bases, with 12 bases of the junction left unmatched. The CDR3 extends over 18 amino acids. The CDR3 DNA reads as TGCGCCAGCAGCCTTGGTCCGGGACTAAGCGTAGCCAAAAACATTCAGTACTTC. The encoded protein is CASSLGPGLSVAKNIQYF.

This clonotype has only a few counts. The V gene is TRBV27, the J gene TRBJ1-1, with D possibly matching TRBD1 (5 bases). The CDR3 has 16 amino acids. Looked up from germline, CDR1 is MNHEY and CDR2 is SMNVEV (reference sequence). The germline V and J ends were trimmed by 6 bases and 1 base, with 18 bases remaining between them. CDR3 sequence reads: CASSRLDGAPNTEAFF. CDR3 DNA sequence: TGTGCCAGCAGCAGACTTGATGGGGCACCGAACACTGAAGCTTTCTTT.

The V gene is TRBV7-9, the J gene TRBJ1-4; D unresolved. The V end was cut by 4 bases, the J end by 8 bases, with 14 bases between. Germline loops: CDR1 SEHNR, CDR2 FQNEAQ (reference sequence). CDR3 length equals 14 residues. CDR3 amino acids: CASSSTDPREKLFF. The CDR3 coding sequence is TGTGCCAGCAGCTCGACCGACCCGAGGGAAAAACTGTTTTTT.

This clonotype was seen a few times. V gene TRBV18 combines with J gene TRBJ2-3; 7 positions agree with TRBD2. The junction had 5 bases not matched to a gene; V was cut back by 3 bases and J by 2 bases. The CDR3 covers 15 residues. The germline V gene encodes CDR1 KGHSH and CDR2 LQKENI. CDR3 loop: CASSPRGLDTDTQYF. The DNA of the CDR3 is TGTGCCAGCTCACCTCGAGGACTAGACACAGATACGCAGTATTTT.

The V call is TRBV18, the J call TRBJ2-2; D call uncertain. V was pared by 3 bases and J by 6 bases, with 14 bases between. The germline gives CDR1 KGHSH, CDR2 LQKENI. The CDR3 is 15 amino acids. The CDR3 DNA sequence: TGTGCCAGCTCACCGTCCACCTTAAACGCCGGGGAGCTGTTTTTT. Protein: CASSPSTLNAGELFF.